These 17 T cell receptor beta chains came from one sample sequenced in a study of response to subunit inactivated influenza vaccine. TCRdb analysed the RT-PCR reads with MiXCR anew, one entry per CDR3 protein. The table includes 700,000 to 800,000 distinct CDR3 sequences, about a fifth detected once. The input for sequencing was PBMCs from blood, taken around 5 days after vaccination. Every receptor here comes from a man aged 50 to 60 who received an inactivated influenza vaccine.

Only a few counts were recorded for this clonotype. The chain couples TRBV7-2 to TRBJ2-1; D may be TRBD1 (6 bases). The CDR3 is 15 amino acids. Germline lookup yields CDR1 SGHTA and CDR2 FQGNSA. V gave up 1 base and J gave up 5 bases, with 12 bases separating them. The CDR3 loop is CASSLVSRGNNEQFF. The CDR3, as DNA: TGTGCCAGCAGCTTAGTATCCAGGGGAAACAATGAGCAGTTCTTC.

The CDR3 nucleotides are TGTGCCAGGTTACCGGGACAGGGCTATGGCTACACCTTC. Its protein product is CARLPGQGYGYTF. The V and J genes are TRBV2 and TRBJ1-2; TRBD1 matches at 9 bases. The length of the CDR3 is 13 residues. Germline CDR1 is SNHLY and CDR2 is FYNNEI. Trimming at V came to 9 bases and at J to 4 bases, leaving 6 bases not matched to a gene.

This sequence joins TRBV5-6 and TRBJ2-5; D is perhaps TRBD2 (6 bases). This CDR3 spans 15 amino acids. Germline CDR1 SGHDT, CDR2 YYEEEE. V lost 6 bases to trimming and J lost 2 bases, with 17 bases between them. CDR3 coding DNA: TGTGCCAGCAACCGAATCCGGGACTCACAAGAGACCCAGTACTTC. Translating it yields CASNRIRDSQETQYF.

This chain connects TRBV20-1 to TRBJ1-4, with TRBD1 as a possible D gene (6 bases). The ends were cut back, 6 bases at V and 6 bases at J, with 11 bases in the middle. The CDR3 sequence is 12 residues long. Germline V gene data show CDR1 as DFQATT and CDR2 as SNEGSKA (reference sequence). The CDR3 coding sequence is TGCAGTGCAGGGGGGGACCATGAAAAACTGTTTTTT. Its protein is CSAGGDHEKLFF.

This clonotype was counted many times. The genes are TRBV7-2 and TRBJ2-3; possible D gene TRBD2, 6 bases. The V and J ends lost 7 bases and 6 bases respectively, with 17 bases between them. The CDR3 consists of 14 residues. The germline V gene encodes CDR1 SGHTA and CDR2 FQGNSA. CDR3 DNA: TGTGCCAGCATCAACCCTACTAGCTCCGATACGCAGTATTTT. Its translation is CASINPTSSDTQYF.

This clonotype showed up just a few times. This chain uses TRBV4-3 with TRBJ1-5, with 10 bases aligning to TRBD1. The CDR3 is 15 amino acids. Germline V gene lookup returns CDR1 LGHNA and CDR2 YSLEER. The ends lost 4 bases at V and 3 bases at J; junction bases unmatched: 3. The CDR3 here is CASSRGTGDNQPQHF. The CDR3 coding sequence is TGCGCCAGCAGCCGGGGGACAGGGGACAATCAGCCCCAGCATTTT.

In its sample, this clonotype was seen a few times. This CDR3 is CASSVTGGAGYGYTF. The CDR3 DNA sequence: TGTGCCAGCAGCGTGACAGGGGGCGCAGGCTATGGCTACACCTTC. The chain employs TRBV7-3 and TRBJ1-2, with TRBD1 matching over 10 bases. The length of the CDR3 is 15 residues. CDR1 and CDR2 from the germline V gene are SGHTA and FQGTGA. The J segment lost 4 bases and the V segment lost 5 bases, leaving 7 bases of the junction unmatched.

As for this clonotype: One end of the junction varies from germline; a read error may be responsible. The chain employs TRBV3-1 and TRBJ1-1, with a weak D call TRBD1 (6 bases). The length of the CDR3 is 14 residues. Germline assignment: CDR1 LGHDT and CDR2 YNNKEL (reference sequence). The CDR3 loop is CASSQEDRTATEVF. For the CDR3, the DNA is TGTGCCAGCAGCCAAGAAGACAGGACAGCGACAGAGGTCTTT.

This clonotype appeared a few times. The chain is built from TRBV28 and TRBJ2-1; D perhaps matches TRBD1 (5 bases). Germline V gives CDR1 MDHEN, CDR2 SYDVKM. Trimming left V 8 bases short and J 7 bases short, with 15 bases between. This CDR3 spans 13 amino acids. The CDR3 region has the DNA TGTGCCAGCGAGACAGTTTTGGTGAATGAGCAGTTCTTC. It is translated as CASETVLVNEQFF.

This clonotype has more than one count but fewer than ten. J is TRBJ2-3 and V is TRBV7-2; no clear D. The length of the CDR3 is 16 residues. V lost 1 base, J lost 2 bases, and 13 bases lay in between. The V gene's germline CDR1 is SGHTA and CDR2 FQGNSA. CDR3 protein: CASSLVMGRLTDTQYF. The CDR3 coding sequence is TGTGCCAGCAGCTTAGTAATGGGCAGACTCACAGATACGCAGTATTTT.

DNA for the CDR3: TGTGCCACCAGCAGAGACAGTGTTACCTACGAGCAGTACTTC. Translated: CATSRDSVTYEQYF. V usage is TRBV15 and J usage is TRBJ2-7, with D uncertain. Germline V gives CDR1 LNHNV, CDR2 YYDKDF (reference sequence). With 0 bases removed from V and 2 bases from J, the gap between germline ends came to 8 bases. CDR3 length: 14 amino acids.

The chain couples TRBV20-1 to TRBJ1-6; D ambiguous. The CDR3 contains 13 residues. CDR1 and CDR2 from the germline V gene are DFQATT and SNEGSKA (reference sequence). The V and J ends lost 6 bases and 7 bases respectively, with 13 bases between them. CDR3 sequence reads: CSASGPENSPLHF. The CDR3 region has the DNA TGCAGTGCCAGCGGACCGGAAAATTCACCCCTCCACTTT.

This clonotype was seen only a few times. The chain employs TRBV5-6 and TRBJ1-5; 10 nucleotides align to TRBD1. This CDR3 region has 15 residues. Germline trimming cut 4 bases from V and 3 bases from J; bases unmatched to any gene: 4. Germline loops: CDR1 SGHDT, CDR2 YYEEEE. The DNA of the CDR3 is TGTGCCAGCAGCAAGGACAGGGGGGTCAATCAGCCCCAGCATTTT. It specifies CASSKDRGVNQPQHF.

The chain is built from TRBV20-1 and TRBJ2-5; unclear D gene. CDR1 DFQATT and CDR2 SNEGSKA come from the germline V gene (reference sequence). CDR3 length: 12 residues. V was shortened by 3 bases and J by 8 bases, with 13 bases between the two germline ends. The CDR3 protein is CSASALFVTQYF. Here the CDR3 DNA reads TGCAGTGCTAGTGCCCTCTTTGTAACCCAGTACTTC.

The rearrangement joins TRBV3-1 to TRBJ2-5, with a possible D match to TRBD2 (5 bases). This CDR3 comprises 14 residues. V lost 4 bases, J lost 7 bases, and 16 bases lay in between. Germline CDR1 and CDR2: LGHDT and YNNKEL (reference sequence). CDR3 sequence (DNA): TGTGCCAGCAGCCCAGGTCTAACGGCGGGGACCCAGTACTTC. Its protein product is CASSPGLTAGTQYF.

The chain's CDR3 is CAWSVRSYEQYF. CDR3 bases: TGTGCCTGGAGTGTTCGCTCCTACGAGCAGTACTTC. The rearrangement joins TRBV30 to TRBJ2-7; no definite D call. The CDR3 is 12 amino acids. Deletions cut 0 bases from V and 0 bases from J, with 3 bases between. CDR1 GTSNPN and CDR2 SVGIG come from the germline V gene (reference sequence).

This clonotype was seen a few times. The rearrangement joins TRBV6-2 or TRBV6-3 to TRBJ2-1; weak D call: TRBD2 (6 bases). V was cut by 9 bases and J by 6 bases, with 15 bases left in between. The CDR3 length is 13 residues. Germline V gives CDR1 MNHEY, CDR2 SVGEGT. The CDR3 protein is CARLRDGGNEQFF. The DNA of the CDR3 is TGTGCCAGACTCCGGGACGGGGGCAATGAGCAGTTCTTC.